Presented here are 14 T cell receptor beta chains from one specimen sequenced in a study of blood T cell repertoires in COVID-19. Using immunoSEQ multiplex PCR, the repertoire was profiled, and TCRdb retains in-frame clones only, with some absent. The sample contains 30,000 to 40,000 clones, less than 90% of which appear only once. Sequencing input: peripheral blood. The receptors were sampled from a man in his 70s with active COVID-19.

A few counts support this clone. This chain uses TRBV30 with TRBJ2-7; no firm D call. Germline V gives CDR1 GTSNPN, CDR2 SVGIG (reference sequence). CDR3 length: 13 amino acids. V gave up 3 bases and J gave up 3 bases, with 12 bases separating them. The CDR3 sequence: CAWSRTGLYEQYF. The CDR3 DNA follows: TGTGCCTGGAGCCGAACGGGTCTCTACGAGCAGTACTTC.

The chain has TRBV3-1 (or the pseudogene TRBV3-2) and TRBJ1-1; no clear D. CDR3 size: 15 residues. Germline V gene sequence: CDR1 LGHDT, CDR2 YNNKEL (reference sequence). Trimming left V 4 bases short and J 6 bases short, with 18 bases between. CDR3 nucleotides: TGTGCCAGCAGCCTCCGGACTCCGGGAGCGGCTGAAGCTTTCTTT. The encoded protein is CASSLRTPGAAEAFF.

V usage is TRBV18 and J usage is TRBJ1-5, with D possibly being TRBD1 (6 bases). CDR1 KGHSH and CDR2 LQKENI come from the germline V gene. The V and J ends lost 0 bases and 7 bases respectively, with 16 bases between them. The CDR3 totals 16 residues. CDR3 sequence reads: CASSPPMGANGQPQHF. CDR3 nucleotide sequence: TGTGCCAGCTCACCACCTATGGGGGCGAACGGACAGCCCCAGCATTTT.

V is TRBV7-2 and J is TRBJ2-2; D not resolved. This CDR3 spans 15 amino acids. Germline loops: CDR1 SGHTA, CDR2 FQGNSA. Trimming shortened V by 3 bases and J by 1 base, and 9 bases separated the two germline ends. DNA of the CDR3: TGTGCCAGCAGCTTGGCGTCAGGGAACACCGGGGAGCTGTTTTTT. Amino acid sequence: CASSLASGNTGELFF.

This chain links TRBV19 with TRBJ1-4; maybe TRBD1 (5 bases). Germline assignment: CDR1 LNHDA and CDR2 SQIVND (reference sequence). Deletions cut 8 bases from V and 6 bases from J, with 16 bases between. This CDR3 comprises 14 residues. CDR3 bases: TGTGCCAGTCGCGGGGGAATTTGGGATGAAAAACTGTTTTTT. Protein: CASRGGIWDEKLFF.

This chain connects TRBV5-8 to TRBJ2-1; a possible D gene is TRBD2 (5 bases). Trimming took 4 bases from V and 10 from J, leaving 18 bases between them. The CDR3 contains 14 residues. CDR1 and CDR2 from the germline V gene are SGHTS and YDEGEE. DNA of the CDR3: TGTGCCAGCAGCCCCTTTCAGAGGACTGGGGAGCAGTTCTTC. Its translation is CASSPFQRTGEQFF.

V gene TRBV4-3 combines with J gene TRBJ2-5, with a possible D match to TRBD2 (5 bases). The CDR3 totals 15 residues. Germline loops: CDR1 LGHNA, CDR2 YSLEER. The ends were cut back, 1 base at V and 2 bases at J, with 11 bases in the middle. This chain's CDR3 is CASSQGWSGQETQYF. DNA for the CDR3: TGCGCCAGCAGCCAAGGGTGGAGCGGTCAAGAGACCCAGTACTTC.

The CDR3 nucleotides read TGTGCCAGCAGCCCACCCGCCTCGGGTCCCCGCGATACGCAGTATTTT. Protein sequence: CASSPPASGPRDTQYF. The chain couples TRBV3-1 (or the pseudogene TRBV3-2) to TRBJ2-3; D not certain. V was clipped by 4 bases and J by 6 bases, with 20 bases between them. Per the germline V gene, CDR1 is LGHDT and CDR2 is YNNKEL (reference sequence). The length of the CDR3 is 16 residues.

This chain joins TRBV7-9 and TRBJ2-5; D may be TRBD2 (6 bases). Trimming shortened V by 2 bases and J by 3 bases, and 10 bases separated the two germline ends. The V gene's germline CDR1 is SEHNR and CDR2 FQNEAQ (reference sequence). CDR3 length: 14 residues. CDR3: CASSLWRDEETQYF. The CDR3 coding sequence is TGTGCCAGCAGCTTATGGAGGGACGAAGAGACCCAGTACTTC.

The chain employs TRBV7-8 and TRBJ1-1, with 9 bases identical to TRBD1. The CDR3 is 15 amino acids. The junction had 6 bases not matched to a gene; V was cut back by 1 base and J by 6 bases. Germline loops: CDR1 SGHVS, CDR2 FQNEAQ. The CDR3 nucleotides read TGTGCCAGCAGCTTAGGGACAGGGGCTGTCGCTGAAGCTTTCTTT. As protein: CASSLGTGAVAEAFF.

The chain combines TRBV15 with TRBJ2-2, with 10 nucleotides matching TRBD2. V shed 5 bases, J shed 1 base, and the junction held 4 bases outside the gene matches. This CDR3 spans 16 amino acids. Germline V gene data show CDR1 as LNHNV and CDR2 as YYDKDF (reference sequence). This chain's CDR3 is CATSGGLAWNTGELFF. The CDR3 coding sequence is TGTGCCACCAGCGGGGGACTAGCGTGGAACACCGGGGAGCTGTTTTTT. The full variable domain, rest sourced from reference TRBV15 and TRBJ2-2, is DAMVIQNPRYQVTQFGKPVTLSCSQTLNHNVMYWYQQKSSQAPKLLFHYYDKDFNNEADTPDNFQSRRPNTSFCFLDIRSPGLGDTAMYLCATSGGLAWNTGELFFGEGSRLTVL.

The sample holds one count of this clone. The chain joins TRBV11-1 to TRBJ1-6; possible D gene TRBD1, 5 bases. This CDR3 has 14 amino acids. V lost 2 bases and J lost 4, with 6 bases in between. CDR1 is SGHAT, CDR2 FQDESV, per germline (reference sequence). CDR3 bases: TGTGCCAGCAGCTTAACAGGTTATAATTCACCCCTCCACTTT. Translating it yields CASSLTGYNSPLHF.

The chain couples TRBV29-1 to TRBJ2-5; tentatively, D is TRBD2 (5 bases). V was shortened by 3 bases and J by 7 bases, with 9 bases between the two germline ends. The CDR3 totals 11 residues. In germline, CDR1 is SQVTM, CDR2 ANQGSEA. CDR3 in DNA: TGCAGCGTTGATCCTGAGGGGACCCAGTACTTC. Its translation: CSVDPEGTQYF.

The gene calls are TRBV15 and TRBJ2-7, with D unresolved. The ends were cut back, 0 bases at V and 4 bases at J, with 7 bases in the middle. The germline CDR1 and CDR2 sequences are LNHNV and YYDKDF (reference sequence). The CDR3 runs 13 residues. CDR3 bases: TGTGCCACCAGCAGAGATCGAGGTTACGAGCAGTACTTC. Its protein product is CATSRDRGYEQYF.